The 25 T cell receptor beta chains reported below all come from one sample, sequenced in a study of shared clonotypes between healthy human individuals. Data came from immunoSEQ multiplex PCR; TCRdb stores just in-frame clones and leaves some out. The data contain millions of clones, 85% to 95% of them singletons. The source material was naive CD4+ T cells sorted from blood. Subset denoted: CD45RA+ positively selected. The source is a man aged 18-30 years in good health.

The V call is TRBV5-5, the J call TRBJ2-1; 7 bases are a match to TRBD2. The CDR3 contains 16 residues. The V gene end was trimmed by 4 bases and the J gene end by 9 bases; junction bases not matched to a gene: 16. Looked up from germline, CDR1 is SGHKS and CDR2 is YYEKEE (reference sequence). The DNA of the CDR3 is TGTGCCAGCAGCCGCGAAGCGGGATCCAGCCTCGGTGAGCAGTTCTTC. It specifies CASSREAGSSLGEQFF.

This sequence joins TRBV5-6 and TRBJ2-7; D might be TRBD2 (6 bases). Trimming left V 4 bases short and J 3 bases short, with 23 bases between. The germline CDR1 and CDR2 sequences are SGHDT and YYEEEE. The CDR3 is made up of 17 amino acids. This chain's CDR3 is CASSPRGLRDSGYEQYF. In DNA, the CDR3 is TGTGCCAGCAGCCCCCGGGGGTTGCGGGACTCCGGCTACGAGCAGTACTTC.

The rearrangement uses TRBV6-5 and TRBJ1-2; 9 bases line up with TRBD1. Germline CDR1 MNHEY, CDR2 SVGAGI. This CDR3 has 15 residues. V was clipped by 3 bases and J by 4 bases; unmatched bases: 6. DNA of the CDR3: TGTGCCAGCAGTTATTTGGGACAGGGACTCTATGGCTACACCTTC. As protein: CASSYLGQGLYGYTF.

The genes are TRBV7-2 and TRBJ1-1; tentative D call: TRBD1 (5 bases). V dropped 2 bases and J dropped 5 bases, with 12 bases sitting between them. Looked up from germline, CDR1 is SGHTA and CDR2 is FQGNSA. The CDR3 is 14 residues long. The CDR3: CASSLSGGQTEAFF. CDR3 sequence (DNA): TGTGCCAGCAGCTTAAGCGGGGGTCAAACTGAAGCTTTCTTT.

On this clone itself: This CDR3 is also generated by other DNA sequences in the sample. The gene calls are TRBV5-4 and TRBJ1-2, with 7 bases lining up with TRBD1. Per the germline V gene, CDR1 is SGHNT and CDR2 is YYREEE (reference sequence). The J segment lost 4 bases and the V segment lost 5 bases, leaving 5 bases of the junction unmatched. The CDR3 covers 13 residues. The CDR3 nucleotides read TGTGCCAGCAGTCCGACAGGGATCTATGGCTACACCTTC. Encoded protein: CASSPTGIYGYTF.

The chain uses TRBV28 and TRBJ1-5, with a tentative D call TRBD1 (6 bases). Trimming took off 7 bases at V and 0 bases at J, with 16 bases between the two ends. Germline-derived CDR1 and CDR2 are MDHEN and SYDVKM. The CDR3 is made up of 16 amino acids. For the CDR3, the DNA is TGTGCCAGCAACTCGGGGGGCCTCAATAGCAATCAGCCCCAGCATTTT. Its translation: CASNSGGLNSNQPQHF.

This clone was recorded only once. This sequence joins TRBV6-1 and TRBJ2-6, with D perhaps TRBD1 (5 bases). Trimming pared 10 bases from V and 4 bases from J, leaving 14 bases between. The CDR3 covers 14 residues. CDR1 and CDR2 from the germline V gene are MNHNS and SASEGT. The CDR3 loop is CATFQGSGANVLTF. CDR3 nucleotide sequence: TGTGCCACATTCCAGGGTTCCGGGGCCAACGTCCTGACTTTC.

This clone appeared a single time. J is TRBJ1-1 and V is TRBV30, with D possibly matching TRBD1 (5 bases). Germline V gives CDR1 GTSNPN, CDR2 SVGIG (reference sequence). V lost 5 bases to trimming and J lost 11 bases, with 12 bases between them. The CDR3 consists of 10 residues. CDR3 region: CAWGAGRAFF. CDR3 bases: TGTGCCTGGGGGGCAGGTCGGGCTTTCTTT.

This clone was seen a few times. V gene TRBV7-9 combines with J gene TRBJ1-4, with D tentatively TRBD1 (6 bases). Germline CDR1 is SEHNR and CDR2 is FQNEAQ (reference sequence). The CDR3 sequence is 15 residues long. Trimming pared 4 bases from V and 3 bases from J, leaving 12 bases between. CDR3 DNA sequence: TGTGCCAGCAGCTCGTACGGGACACCTAATGAAAAACTGTTTTTT. It specifies CASSSYGTPNEKLFF.

The chain uses TRBV9 and TRBJ1-2; the D gene is possibly TRBD1 (6 bases). The ends were cut back, 3 bases at V and 5 bases at J, with 11 bases in the middle. The length of the CDR3 is 13 residues. CDR1 and CDR2 from the germline V gene are SGDLS and YYNGEE. CDR3 nucleotides: TGTGCCAGCAGCGGAGGGGGGAGGTATGGCTACACCTTC. It codes for CASSGGGRYGYTF.

The gene calls are TRBV5-8 and TRBJ1-1; no definite D call. Trimming cost V 2 bases and J 4 bases, with 12 bases left between them. This CDR3 has 14 amino acids. From germline, CDR1 is SGHTS and CDR2 YDEGEE. CDR3 sequence reads: CASSFRGDTTEAFF. The DNA of the CDR3 is TGTGCCAGCAGCTTCCGCGGGGATACCACTGAAGCTTTCTTT.

The chain couples TRBV30 to TRBJ1-2; 9 bases agree with TRBD1. The CDR3 has 14 amino acids. V lost 3 bases, J lost 6 bases, and 8 bases stayed unmatched. Germline CDR1 and CDR2: GTSNPN and SVGIG (reference sequence). The CDR3 region has the DNA TGTGCCTGGAGCAGGGACAGGGCCCCCCATGGCTACACCTTC. Protein sequence: CAWSRDRAPHGYTF.

The chain has TRBV5-1 and TRBJ2-2; D possibly uses TRBD1 or TRBD2 (5 bases each). Germline lookup yields CDR1 SGHRS and CDR2 YFSETQ. The CDR3 contains 16 residues. Trimming stripped 1 base from V and 4 bases from J, with 14 bases between. CDR3 nucleotide sequence: TGCGCCAGCAGCTTGCTTTCAGGTGGGGGCACCGGGGAGCTGTTTTTT. Protein: CASSLLSGGGTGELFF.

In the case of this clone: Other DNA sequences in the sample encode the same CDR3. The genes are TRBV6-5 and TRBJ1-3; the D gene is possibly TRBD1 (5 bases). The CDR3 has 15 residues. Germline V gene data show CDR1 as MNHEY and CDR2 as SVGAGI. V was cut by 0 bases and J by 1 base, with 7 bases left in between. CDR3 region: CASSYSGGSGNTIYF. The CDR3 DNA reads TGTGCCAGCAGTTACTCCGGGGGGTCTGGAAACACCATATATTTT.

This chain links TRBV6-1 with TRBJ1-5; D is unclear. The germline V and J ends were trimmed by 6 bases and 3 bases, with 12 bases remaining between them. CDR3 length equals 14 residues. The germline V gene encodes CDR1 MNHNS and CDR2 SASEGT. CDR3 region: CASRGGSLNQPQHF. The CDR3 DNA reads TGTGCCAGCAGGGGAGGGTCACTCAATCAGCCCCAGCATTTT.

Only a few counts were recorded for this clone. The chain employs TRBV28 and TRBJ1-1; D unresolved. This CDR3 has 11 amino acids. V was cut by 7 bases and J by 4 bases, with 7 bases left in between. CDR1 MDHEN and CDR2 SYDVKM come from the germline V gene. Here the CDR3 reads CASKRSTEAFF. The CDR3 coding sequence is TGTGCCAGCAAAAGATCCACTGAAGCTTTCTTT.

Remarks on this clone: Other DNA sequences of this sample code for an identical CDR3. CDR3 sequence reads: CASSLGNGELFF. Written as DNA, the CDR3 is TGCGCCAGCAGCTTGGGGAACGGGGAGCTGTTTTTT. J is TRBJ2-2 and V is TRBV5-1; D unresolved. Trimming left V 0 bases short and J 7 bases short, with 4 bases between. The CDR3 consists of 12 residues. Germline CDR1 SGHRS, CDR2 YFSETQ.

This clone was detected only once. The V call is TRBV11-3, the J call TRBJ1-1; a weak D match, TRBD1 (5 bases). With 4 bases removed from V and 4 bases from J, the gap between germline ends came to 10 bases. In germline, CDR1 is SGHNT, CDR2 YENEEA. CDR3 length: 13 residues. CDR3 region: CASSSTGPTEAFF. The CDR3 DNA is TGTGCCAGCAGCTCTACAGGCCCCACTGAAGCTTTCTTT.

This rearrangement joins TRBV28 to TRBJ1-6; D may be TRBD1 (5 bases). The V gene lost 5 bases and the J gene lost 10 bases, with 12 bases spanning the gap. The length of the CDR3 is 13 residues. Per the germline V gene, CDR1 is MDHEN and CDR2 is SYDVKM. The CDR3 loop is CASSRGTNSPLHF. CDR3 DNA sequence: TGTGCCAGCAGTCGAGGGACGAACTCACCCCTCCACTTT.

V gene TRBV2 combines with J gene TRBJ2-1; a possible D gene is TRBD1 (5 bases). The germline gives CDR1 SNHLY, CDR2 FYNNEI. CDR3 length equals 13 residues. The V end was cut by 4 bases, the J end by 3 bases, with 7 bases between. CDR3 coding DNA: TGTGCCAGCAGTGCAACAGGCTACAATGAGCAGTTCTTC. Its translation is CASSATGYNEQFF.

This rearrangement joins TRBV20-1 to TRBJ2-4; the D is unclear. The CDR3 has 10 residues. Looked up from germline, CDR1 is DFQATT and CDR2 is SNEGSKA (reference sequence). V was shortened by 3 bases and J by 8 bases, with 5 bases between the two germline ends. The CDR3 DNA sequence: TGCAGTGCTAGGGCAGACATTCAGTACTTC. Translating it yields CSARADIQYF.

This chain joins TRBV7-9 and TRBJ1-2; TRBD1 matches 7 bases. This CDR3 contains 15 residues. The junction had 8 bases not matched to a gene; V was cut back by 0 bases and J by 7 bases. The V gene's germline CDR1 is SEHNR and CDR2 FQNEAQ (reference sequence). CDR3 coding DNA: TGTGCCAGCAGCTTAGCCCTCGACAGGGTTGGTGGCTACACCTTC. As protein: CASSLALDRVGGYTF.

The chain is built from TRBV5-4 and TRBJ2-4, with a weak D call TRBD1 (5 bases). From germline, CDR1 is SGHNT and CDR2 YYREEE (reference sequence). The CDR3 length is 14 residues. Trimming removed 1 base at V and 5 bases at J, with 10 bases between. The CDR3 nucleotides read TGTGCCAGCAGCTTGAGGGGTCTTCAAAACATTCAGTACTTC. It codes for CASSLRGLQNIQYF.

The chain uses TRBV30 and TRBJ2-3; 7 bases are shared with TRBD2. Germline V lookup: CDR1 GTSNPN, CDR2 SVGIG (reference sequence). J gave up 5 bases and V 3 bases, and 11 bases lay outside the gene matches. The CDR3 loop spans 15 amino acids. The CDR3 spells CAWSPPGPGGDTQYF. In nucleotides, the CDR3 is TGTGCCTGGAGCCCCCCCGGACCGGGGGGAGATACGCAGTATTTT.

The V call is TRBV6-1, the J call TRBJ2-6, with unresolved D. The CDR3 covers 16 residues. CDR1 and CDR2 (germline): MNHNS, SASEGT. V was clipped by 4 bases and J by 0 bases, with 10 bases between them. CDR3 in amino acids: CASSGQFVSGANVLTF. In DNA, the CDR3 is TGTGCCAGCAGTGGCCAGTTCGTCTCTGGGGCCAACGTCCTGACTTTC.